This TCR beta chain was profiled in a study of OX40 agonist ivuxolimab in advanced cancers. Some background on the complete study: Ivuxolimab was an agonistic, fully human IgG2 monoclonal antibody directed against OX40 (CD134), a costimulatory receptor. Intravenous ivuxolimab was administered to patients every 2 weeks at six dose levels: 0.01, 0.1, 0.3, 1.5, 3 and 10 mg/kg. Of the roughly 53 patients in dose escalation, about 20 had hepatocellular carcinoma, some 15 had melanoma, 9 had renal cell carcinoma and 9 had head and neck cancer. A male proportion of around 80% and a mean age of 60 years, ranging from about 20 to 80, were recorded for the dose-escalation cohort. Patients were allowed to have had prior anti-PD-1, anti-PD-L1 or anti-CTLA-4 therapy, and around 41% of the dose-escalation patients had previously received checkpoint inhibitors. Three dose-escalation patients achieved partial responses, one with hepatocellular carcinoma and two with cutaneous melanoma. Peripheral TCRbeta sequencing was intended to test whether TCR sequence diversity was altered and clonal T-cell expansion was caused by ivuxolimab. The paper reports the monotherapy dose-escalation portion (N = 52 patients) of the phase I ivuxolimab trial.

The trial excluded patients who had a history of autoimmune disease or were on systemic immunosuppression. Peripheral blood for TCR sequencing was collected from all dose cohorts at baseline, on cycle 4 day 1, and on cycle 7 day 1. Samples were obtained from an open-label, multicenter, first-in-human phase I dose-escalation trial of ivuxolimab. Adults with locally advanced or metastatic melanoma, renal cell carcinoma, hepatocellular carcinoma or head and neck squamous cell carcinoma were enrolled in the trial. Before TCR sequencing, CD4+ T cells and CD8+ T cells from peripheral blood were sorted into separate populations. For sequencing of the TCRbeta CDR3 region, genomic DNA was extracted from the sorted cells. TCRbeta CDR3 regions were sequenced using the immunoSEQ Assay. The clones in this table, taken by TCRdb from immuneACCESS, are in-frame only. Not every clone is retained; where verified, under half of the shortfall comes from an unresolved V gene, and the cause of the rest is unknown. Here the sample has about 92,000 clones; 90% to 95% occur a single time. The ten largest make up roughly 0.31% of the sample.

Trimming costs V 2 bases and J 15 bases, and their ends lie 18 bases apart. The germline V gene specifies SGHDT as CDR1 and YYEEEE as CDR2. Including cysteine and phenylalanine, the CDR3 has 13 amino acids. This entry keeps only the CDR3 DNA: 39 bases, framed from base 1. In the case of this clone: It lacks a known antigen. No quality values exist for individual bases; no much larger clone is one base distant.

General study outcomes and caveats: After ivuxolimab, more expanded clones were found on average in CD8+ T cells than in CD4+ T cells. The antigen specificity of the peripheral T cells that underwent clonal expansion was not determined. Partial responders in the 0.1-3.0 mg/kg groups had among the lowest normalized peripheral clonal expansion, especially among CD8+ T cells. Low levels of normalized T-cell clonal expansion were also seen in some nonresponding patients. At doses of 0.1 to 3.0 mg/kg, clonal expansion of both CD4+ and CD8+ T cells in blood was seen between baseline and week 6.

This TCR was recovered from an adult with an advanced solid tumor such as melanoma, head and neck, liver or kidney cancer. This specimen consisted of CD4+ or CD8+ T cells sorted from blood, obtained in a trial of the OX40 agonist ivuxolimab. Here the chain combines TRBV5-6 and TRBJ2-1, with a tentative D gene TRBD1 over 6 matching bases. Here is the DNA: TGTGCCAGCAGCTTCGTCGGAGAGCAGGGGTCGTTCTTC. Its coded protein is CASSFVGEQGSFF.